The clone carrying this T cell receptor beta chain was seen ten or more times. The sample is drawn from a study of T cells after posttransplantation cyclophosphamide. Only in-frame clones appear in the TCRdb table, and some are missing; sequencing was by immunoSEQ multiplex PCR. The sample offers tens of thousands of clones and no singletons, the top ten holding 6.6%. The material sequenced was PBMCs. This receptor was obtained from a woman aged 60-75 years in good health, CMV-negative, and a related stem cell transplant donor.

In nucleotides, the CDR3 is TGTGCCAGTAGTAGGGCCAGAGAAGTCTCTGAAGCTTTCTTT. Its protein product is CASSRAREVSEAFF. The rearrangement joins TRBV19 to TRBJ1-1; D ambiguous. Germline CDR1 is LNHDA and CDR2 is SQIVND (reference sequence). Trimming cost V 4 bases and J 6 bases, with 15 bases left between them. This CDR3 comprises 14 residues.